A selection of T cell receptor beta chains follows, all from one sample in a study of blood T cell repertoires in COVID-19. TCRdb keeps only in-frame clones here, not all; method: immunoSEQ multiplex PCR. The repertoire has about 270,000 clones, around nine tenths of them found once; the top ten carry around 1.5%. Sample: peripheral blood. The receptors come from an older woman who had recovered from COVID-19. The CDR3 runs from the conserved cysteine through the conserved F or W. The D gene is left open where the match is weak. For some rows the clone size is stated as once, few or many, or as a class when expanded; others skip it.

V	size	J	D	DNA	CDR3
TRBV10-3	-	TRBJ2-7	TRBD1	TGTGCCATCAAGGCAACGGGACAGGGTCACTACGAGCAGTACTTC	CAIKATGQGHYEQYF
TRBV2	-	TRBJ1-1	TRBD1	TGTGCCACCAGGGGGGAGGCTGAAGCTTTCTTT	CATRGEAEAFF
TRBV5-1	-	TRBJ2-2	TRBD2	TGCGCCAGCAGCACCGGACTAGCGGGGGACCTCGCGAACACCGGGGAGCTGTTTTTT	CASSTGLAGDLANTGELFF
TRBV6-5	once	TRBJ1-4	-	TGTGCCAGCAGACTTAATGAAAAACTGTTTTTT	CASRLNEKLFF
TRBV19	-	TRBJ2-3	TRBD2	TGTGCCAGTAGTACTAGCGGGGGGCCCACAGATACGCAGTATTTT	CASSTSGGPTDTQYF
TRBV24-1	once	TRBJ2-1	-	TGTGCCACCAGTGATTCACATTTCGATGAGCAGTTCTTC	CATSDSHFDEQFF
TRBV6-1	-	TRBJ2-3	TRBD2	TGTGCCAGCAGTGAGGAGACTAGGTCGGGGGGTACGCAGTATTTT	CASSEETRSGGTQYF
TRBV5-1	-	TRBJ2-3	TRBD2	TGCGCCAGCAGCCCGGCCGTAGCGGGGGGAGATACGCAGTATTTT	CASSPAVAGGDTQYF
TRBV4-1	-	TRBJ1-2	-	TGCGCCAGCAGCCAAGATTTCACGGGGAGGCCCTATGGCTACACCTTC	CASSQDFTGRPYGYTF
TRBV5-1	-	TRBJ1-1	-	TGCGCCAGCAGCCTCGAAGGGAGGCGGGCTGAAGCTTTCTTT	CASSLEGRRAEAFF
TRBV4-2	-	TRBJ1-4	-	TGTGCCAGCAGCCAAGATAGAGCGGAAAAACTGTTTTTT	CASSQDRAEKLFF
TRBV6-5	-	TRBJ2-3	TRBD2	TGTGCCAGCAGCCCGAGCGGGGGAGGCGCAGATACGCAGTATTTT	CASSPSGGGADTQYF
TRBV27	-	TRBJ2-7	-	TGTGCCAGCAGTATACAGGGTCAGTACGAGCAGTACTTC	CASSIQGQYEQYF
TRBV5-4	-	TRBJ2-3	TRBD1	TGTGCCAGCAGGGGAGGACAGGGGTCTAGCACAGATACGCAGTATTTT	CASRGGQGSSTDTQYF
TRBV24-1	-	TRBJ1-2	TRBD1	TGTGCCACCGGCTCCGGCCGGGACAGTTGGGGCGGTATGGGCTACACCTTC	CATGSGRDSWGGMGYTF
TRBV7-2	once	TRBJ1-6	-	TGTGCCAGCAGCTTATCAGGCGCCACGAGCTCCTATAATTCACCCCTCCACTTT	CASSLSGATSSYNSPLHF
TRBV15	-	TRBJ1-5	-	TGTGCCACCAGCAGAGAGGGGAGCGGGCCCCAGCATTTT	CATSREGSGPQHF
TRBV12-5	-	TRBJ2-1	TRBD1	TGTGCTAGTGGTTTCGACAGGGGGCTTCCCTATGAGCAGTTCTTC	CASGFDRGLPYEQFF
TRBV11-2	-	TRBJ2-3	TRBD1	TGTGCCAGCAGGCAACAGGGGGTGAGCACAGATACGCAGTATTTT	CASRQQGVSTDTQYF
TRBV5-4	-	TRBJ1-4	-	TGTGCCAGCAGCTTACGACAGACCGAAAAACTGTTTTTT	CASSLRQTEKLFF
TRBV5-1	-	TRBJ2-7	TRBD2	TGCGCCAGCAGCTTGACTACTAGCGGGGGGCTTTTGGAGCAGTACTTC	CASSLTTSGGLLEQYF
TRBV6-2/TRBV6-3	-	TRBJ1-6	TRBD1	TGTGCCAGCAGTTACCGGACAGGGGGTAATTCACCCCTCCACTTT	CASSYRTGGNSPLHF
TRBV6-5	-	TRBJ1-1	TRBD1	TGTGCCAGCAGTTACTGGGACAGGGCGGACACTGAAGCTTTCTTT	CASSYWDRADTEAFF
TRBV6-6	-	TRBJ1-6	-	TGTGCCAGCAGGGCGGGAGATTCACCCCTCCACTTT	CASRAGDSPLHF
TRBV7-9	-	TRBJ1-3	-	TGTGCCAGCAGATCCTCCGGGGACAACGGAAACACCATATATTTT	CASRSSGDNGNTIYF
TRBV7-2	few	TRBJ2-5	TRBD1	TGTGCCAGCAGCTTATACAGGGGCCGCCAAGAGACCCAGTACTTC	CASSLYRGRQETQYF
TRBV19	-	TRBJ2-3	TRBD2	TGTGCCAGTAGTCGTATCACTAGCGGATACACAGATACGCAGTATTTT	CASSRITSGYTDTQYF
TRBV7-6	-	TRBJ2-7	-	TGTGCCAGCAGCTTAGCGATCGGGCAGGGTCACTACGAGCAGTACTTC	CASSLAIGQGHYEQYF
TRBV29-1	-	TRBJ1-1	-	TGCAGCGTTGAAGATGGCCAGGGCGTCCCGGCTTTCTTT	CSVEDGQGVPAFF
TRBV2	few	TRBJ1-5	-	TGTGCCAGCAGTGAAGGGTTGGTGCAGGGCGGGCCCCAGCATTTT	CASSEGLVQGGPQHF
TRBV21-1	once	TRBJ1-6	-	TGTGCCAGCAGCAAAGCGCCGGAGGACAGAGCCTATAATTCACCCCTCCACTTT	CASSKAPEDRAYNSPLHF
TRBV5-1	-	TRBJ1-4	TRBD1	TGCGCCAGCAGCTACACAGGGGTCACTAATGAAAAACTGTTTTTT	CASSYTGVTNEKLFF
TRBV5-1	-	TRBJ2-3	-	TGCGCCAGCAGCTCGGACTTCTCTCGGGGTACGCAGTATTTT	CASSSDFSRGTQYF
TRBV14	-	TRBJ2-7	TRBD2	TGTGCCAGCGCGAAGGTCGGGGGGGACTACGAGCAGTACTTC	CASAKVGGDYEQYF
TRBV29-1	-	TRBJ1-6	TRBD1	TGCAGCGTACGGACAGGGGGCCAAAGTTCACCCCTCCACTTT	CSVRTGGQSSPLHF
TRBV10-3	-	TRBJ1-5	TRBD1	TGTGCCATCAGTTCCCGGGACAGGGCAAGCAATCAGCCCCAGCATTTT	CAISSRDRASNQPQHF
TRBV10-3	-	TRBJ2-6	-	TGTGCCATCAGTGACAAAGGCAGGGAAAGCTCTGGGGCCAACGTCCTGACTTTC	CAISDKGRESSGANVLTF
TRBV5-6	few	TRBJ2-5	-	TGTGCCAGCAGCTTGCAGGGCGAGATCCAAGAGACCCAGTACTTC	CASSLQGEIQETQYF
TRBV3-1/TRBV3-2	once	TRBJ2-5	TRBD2	TGTGCCAGCAGCCAAACGGACTGGCGGGGGGGCAGTGAGACCCAGTACTTC	CASSQTDWRGGSETQYF
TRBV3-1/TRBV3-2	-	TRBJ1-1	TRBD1	TGTGCCAGCAGAGACTGGGGACAGGGGGCAGGTGAAGCTTTCTTT	CASRDWGQGAGEAFF
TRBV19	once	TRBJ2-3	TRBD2	TGTGCCAGTAGTATGCGGACTAGCGTTTCAGATACGCAGTATTTT	CASSMRTSVSDTQYF
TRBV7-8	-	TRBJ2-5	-	TGTGCCAGCAGCCAAACTAGTCCGGTTGCGACCCAGTACTTC	CASSQTSPVATQYF
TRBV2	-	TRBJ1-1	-	TGTGCCAGCAGGGCTGAGGTCACCTACACTGAAGCTTTCTTT	CASRAEVTYTEAFF
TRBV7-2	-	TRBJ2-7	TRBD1	TGTGCCAGCAGCTTCAGGACAGGTACCATCGAGCAGTACTTC	CASSFRTGTIEQYF
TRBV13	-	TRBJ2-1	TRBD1	TGTGCCAGCAGCGGTTTGGGGGAACCGGGACAGGGCAATGAGCAGTTCTTC	CASSGLGEPGQGNEQFF